These 13 T cell receptor beta chains share one sample of origin, sequenced in a study of post-analysis software for immune sequencing data. Unique molecular identifiers were present in the TCR beta cDNA libraries. TCRdb reprocessed the PCR reads with MiXCR, giving one entry per CDR3 protein. This sample has approximately 440,000 distinct CDR3 sequences; around 40% occur once, and the top ten carry about 12%. Broader study findings: In patients, TRBV5-6, TRBV5-1 and TRBV20-1 belonged to several TRBV segments found more frequently than in controls.

The antigens for these receptors are not known. Material: blood. These receptors originate from a girl between 10 and 17 years old with multiple sclerosis.

V is TRBV7-3 and J is TRBJ2-1, with 13 bases aligning to TRBD2. V shed 4 bases and J 3 bases; nucleotides not matched to a gene: 18. This CDR3 comprises 21 residues. The germline CDR1 and CDR2 sequences are SGHTA and FQGTGA. The CDR3 sequence is CASSSFGGLAGVAEGYNEQFF. As DNA, the CDR3 is TGTGCCAGCAGCTCCTTCGGCGGACTAGCGGGAGTGGCGGAGGGCTACAATGAGCAGTTCTTC.

The chain carries TRBV9 and TRBJ2-4, with 7 bases that match TRBD1. With 4 bases clipped from V and 9 bases from J, the junction kept 13 bases outside the gene matches. The CDR3 loop spans 15 amino acids. Germline CDR1 is SGDLS and CDR2 is YYNGEE. CDR3 protein: CASSPSPQGESIQYF. The DNA for the CDR3 is TGTGCCAGCAGCCCTAGTCCTCAGGGGGAGAGCATTCAGTACTTC.

The J gene is TRBJ2-5, the V gene TRBV20-1; D not certain. CDR3 size: 12 residues. CDR1 and CDR2 (germline): DFQATT, SNEGSKA (reference sequence). The V end lost 3 bases, the J end lost 0 bases, and 5 bases lay between the germline ends. This chain's CDR3 is CSASGHQETQYF. Written as DNA, the CDR3 is TGCAGTGCTAGTGGCCACCAAGAGACCCAGTACTTC.

This clonotype was seen more than once but under ten times. This chain connects TRBV7-2 to TRBJ2-1, with a possible D match to TRBD2 (6 bases). V dropped 5 bases and J dropped 3 bases, with 14 bases sitting between them. CDR1 is SGHTA, CDR2 FQGNSA, per germline. The CDR3 is 15 amino acids. The CDR3 reads CASSPPGVDYNEQFF. As DNA, the CDR3 is TGTGCCAGCAGCCCCCCGGGGGTCGACTACAATGAGCAGTTCTTC.

The chain employs TRBV7-2 and TRBJ2-7; D gene unclear. Germline V CDR1 and CDR2: SGHTA, FQGNSA. The CDR3 spans 15 residues. With 1 base removed from V and 7 bases from J, the gap between germline ends came to 17 bases. The CDR3 here is CASSLVAATTSEQYF. The CDR3 DNA sequence: TGTGCCAGCAGCTTAGTGGCAGCAACTACGTCGGAGCAGTACTTC.

The V gene is TRBV29-1, the J gene TRBJ2-7, with 7 bases fitting TRBD2. The ends lost 6 bases at V and 0 bases at J; junction bases unmatched: 8. Germline V gene lookup returns CDR1 SQVTM and CDR2 ANQGSEA. This CDR3 region has 14 residues. CDR3 sequence: CSVAGTTFSYEQYF. In nucleotides, the CDR3 is TGCAGCGTCGCCGGGACTACGTTCTCCTACGAGCAGTACTTC.

This chain uses TRBV20-1 with TRBJ1-2, with 9 bases identical to TRBD1. The CDR3 is 14 residues long. Germline CDR1 reads DFQATT; CDR2 reads SNEGSKA (reference sequence). V lost 6 bases and J lost 3; bases outside the gene matches: 8. The CDR3 DNA follows: TGCAGTGCACGAGAGGACAGGGGACACTATGGCTACACCTTC. Its protein product is CSAREDRGHYGYTF.

Points on this clonotype: The germline gene is not matched at one end of the junction; a read error may be the cause. This chain connects TRBV4-2 to TRBJ2-7; D is undetermined. Germline assignment: CDR1 LGHNA and CDR2 YNFKEQ. The CDR3 runs to 14 residues. DNA for the CDR3: TGTGCCAGCAGCCCCCGGACGGAGCACTACGAGCGGTACTTC. Translating gives CASSPRTEHYERYF.

The chain employs TRBV18 and TRBJ1-1; no clear D. The V end was cut by 2 bases, the J end by 1 base, with 8 bases between. There are 14 residues in the CDR3. Germline V gives CDR1 KGHSH, CDR2 LQKENI. CDR3 sequence (DNA): TGTGCCAGCTCACCAAGGGAGGGGAACACTGAAGCTTTCTTT. This codes for CASSPREGNTEAFF.

The genes are TRBV4-3 and TRBJ2-7; D may correspond to TRBD1 or TRBD2 (5 bases each). Trimming took off 0 bases at V and 3 bases at J, with 12 bases between the two ends. CDR3 length equals 15 residues. Germline CDR1 reads LGHNA; CDR2 reads YSLEER. This chain's CDR3 is CASSQDRPGSYEQYF. As DNA, the CDR3 is TGCGCCAGCAGCCAAGATCGTCCAGGGAGCTACGAGCAGTACTTC.

This clonotype was counted once. The V call is TRBV20-1, the J call TRBJ2-1, with 10 bases identical to TRBD2. V lost 3 bases and J lost 1; bases outside the gene matches: 6. Germline V CDR1 and CDR2: DFQATT, SNEGSKA (reference sequence). The CDR3 loop spans 16 amino acids. The chain's CDR3 is CSARPSGGQSYNEQFF. DNA for the CDR3: TGCAGTGCTAGGCCTAGCGGGGGCCAATCCTACAATGAGCAGTTCTTC.

This chain connects TRBV28 to TRBJ2-5; the D gene is possibly TRBD2 (6 bases). The V gene's germline CDR1 is MDHEN and CDR2 SYDVKM. This CDR3 has 14 residues. V lost 6 bases and J lost 7, with 18 bases in between. CDR3 residues: CASRGGAEEGTQYF. The CDR3 coding sequence is TGTGCCAGCAGGGGCGGGGCGGAAGAAGGGACCCAGTACTTC.

This clonotype came up a few times. V gene TRBV6-1 combines with J gene TRBJ2-7; D ambiguous. The CDR3 has 13 amino acids. Trimming shortened V by 10 bases and J by 2 bases, and 15 bases separated the two germline ends. Germline V gene lookup returns CDR1 MNHNS and CDR2 SASEGT. CDR3 sequence reads: CATRATTPYEQYF. The CDR3 DNA sequence: TGTGCCACGAGAGCGACAACCCCCTACGAGCAGTACTTC.